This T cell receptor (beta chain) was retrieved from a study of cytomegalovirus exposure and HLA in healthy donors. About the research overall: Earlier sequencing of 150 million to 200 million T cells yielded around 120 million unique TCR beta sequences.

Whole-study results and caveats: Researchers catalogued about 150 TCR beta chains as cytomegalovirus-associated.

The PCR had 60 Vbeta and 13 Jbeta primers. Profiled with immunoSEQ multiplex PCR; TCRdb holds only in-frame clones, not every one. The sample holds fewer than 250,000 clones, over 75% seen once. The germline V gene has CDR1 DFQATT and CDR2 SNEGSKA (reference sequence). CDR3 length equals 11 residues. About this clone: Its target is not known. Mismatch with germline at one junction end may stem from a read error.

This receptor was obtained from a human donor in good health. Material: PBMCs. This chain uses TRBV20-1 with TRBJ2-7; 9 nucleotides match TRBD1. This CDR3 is CSAREGTGPVF. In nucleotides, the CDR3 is TGCAGTGCTAGAGAAGGGACAGGGCCCGTATTC.